This T cell receptor beta chain is from a study of blood T cell repertoires in COVID-19. The overall study: Acute-phase and convalescent COVID-19 samples originated in the United States, Italy and Spain. Sources were T cells, B-cell-depleted T cells, or PBMCs; the material itself was cDNA or gDNA.

The CDR3 extends over 14 amino acids. The V end lost 1 base, the J end lost 7 bases, and 10 bases lay between the germline ends. From germline, CDR1 is SGHDN and CDR2 FVKESK. Seattle-derived patients entered the study during active infection and were followed longitudinally. In the study's own analysis: Amplification of reference gene primers was used by the study to estimate nucleated cell counts. Generated by immunoSEQ multiplex PCR, the TCRdb table keeps only in-frame clones and is missing some. V, J and clone size are taken as reported in that table, and D and trimming were inferred from the DNA itself. The data hold more than 300,000 clones, with 85% to 90% observed a single time.

V gene TRBV14 combines with J gene TRBJ1-4; D not certain. The sequenced sample was peripheral blood. The receptor was isolated from a woman younger than 45 with COVID-19, enrolled during active disease. CDR3 nucleotide sequence: TGTGCCAGCAGCCAAGCACGGGGAGCTGAAAAACTGTTTTTT. Translating it yields CASSQARGAEKLFF.